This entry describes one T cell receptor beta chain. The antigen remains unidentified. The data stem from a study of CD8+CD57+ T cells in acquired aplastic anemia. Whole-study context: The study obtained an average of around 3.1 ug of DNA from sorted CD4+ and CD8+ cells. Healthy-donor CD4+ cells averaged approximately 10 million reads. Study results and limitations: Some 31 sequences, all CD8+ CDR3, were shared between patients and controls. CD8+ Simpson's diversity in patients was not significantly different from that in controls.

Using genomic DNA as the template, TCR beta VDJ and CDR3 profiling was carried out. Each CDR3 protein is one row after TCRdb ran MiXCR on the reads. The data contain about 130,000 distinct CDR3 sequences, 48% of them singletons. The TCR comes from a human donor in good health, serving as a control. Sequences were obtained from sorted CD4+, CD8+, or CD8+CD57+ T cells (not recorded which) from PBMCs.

The CDR3 DNA sequence: TGTGCCAGCAGCGGGACCCATGAGCAGTTCTTC. As protein: CASSGTHEQFF. The chain employs TRBV9 and TRBJ2-1; no clear D gene. V was cut by 3 bases and J by 8 bases, with 6 bases left in between. The CDR3 contains 11 residues. Germline CDR1 SGDLS, CDR2 YYNGEE.